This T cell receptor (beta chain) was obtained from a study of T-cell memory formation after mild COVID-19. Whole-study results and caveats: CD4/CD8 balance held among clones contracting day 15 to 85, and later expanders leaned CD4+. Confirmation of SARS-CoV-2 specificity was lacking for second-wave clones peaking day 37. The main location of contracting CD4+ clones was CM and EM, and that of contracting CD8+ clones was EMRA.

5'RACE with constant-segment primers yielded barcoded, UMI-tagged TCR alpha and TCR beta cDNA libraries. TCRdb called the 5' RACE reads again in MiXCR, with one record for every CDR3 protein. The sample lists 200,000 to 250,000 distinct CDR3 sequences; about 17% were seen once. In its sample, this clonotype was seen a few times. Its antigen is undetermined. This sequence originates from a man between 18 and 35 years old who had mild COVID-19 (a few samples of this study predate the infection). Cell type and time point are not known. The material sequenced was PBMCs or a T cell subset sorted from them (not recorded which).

The CDR3 DNA reads TGTGCCACCTCGACAGGGGTTCGGGATCAGCCCCAGCATTTT. Protein: CATSTGVRDQPQHF. This chain joins TRBV15 and TRBJ1-5, with TRBD1 identical over 8 bases. V lost 8 bases to trimming and J lost 5 bases; unmatched junction nucleotides: 8. Germline V CDR1 and CDR2: LNHNV, YYDKDF (reference sequence). The length of the CDR3 is 14 residues.